The 19 T cell receptor beta chains reported below all come from one sample, sequenced in a study of Tregs in tolerant kidney transplant recipients. TCRdb keeps only in-frame clones here, not all; method: immunoSEQ multiplex PCR. Seen here are about 64,000 clones, 98% observed once, and the top ten hold 0.34%. The sample in question was Tregs from blood, obtained before the transplant. The source of these receptors is a human donor who received a combined kidney and bone marrow transplant.

This clone was detected once. The V gene is TRBV7-3, the J gene TRBJ2-2, with D perhaps matching TRBD2 (7 bases). Germline V gene data show CDR1 as SGHTA and CDR2 as FQGTGA. This CDR3 has 14 residues. The germline V and J ends were trimmed by 6 bases and 2 bases, with 10 bases remaining between them. In DNA form, the CDR3 reads TGTGCCAGCAGAGGGGGGGCAAACACCGGGGAGCTGTTTTTT. This encodes CASRGGANTGELFF.

This clone was observed once. The rearrangement links TRBV19 to TRBJ1-4; tentatively, D is TRBD1 (5 bases). The CDR3 has 15 residues. Germline V lookup: CDR1 LNHDA, CDR2 SQIVND (reference sequence). Trimming stripped 6 bases from V and 0 bases from J, with 11 bases between. The CDR3, as DNA: TGTGCCAGTAGCCTCGGACACTCAACTAATGAAAAACTGTTTTTT. It yields the protein CASSLGHSTNEKLFF.

This chain links TRBV19 with TRBJ2-3; 10 bases are a match to TRBD2. The CDR3 sequence is 13 residues long. CDR1 is LNHDA and CDR2 is SQIVND in the germline V gene (reference sequence). Trimming took 7 bases from V and 4 from J; bases not matched to a gene: 2. The CDR3 loop reads CASNLAGADTQYF. CDR3 nucleotide sequence: TGTGCCAGTAATCTAGCGGGGGCAGATACGCAGTATTTT.

A few counts support this clone. The gene calls are TRBV7-6 and TRBJ2-1; 7 positions agree with TRBD2. The CDR3 length is 18 residues. J lost 7 bases, V lost 2 bases, and 17 bases had no gene match. Germline V gene sequence: CDR1 SGHVS, CDR2 FNYEAQ. Written as DNA, the CDR3 is TGTGCCAGCAGCTTAATGGGACTAAAGTATCCCCCGCCTAATGAGCAGTTCTTC. The encoded protein is CASSLMGLKYPPPNEQFF.

The gene calls are TRBV29-1 and TRBJ2-7, with D uncertain. The V and J ends lost 4 bases and 1 base respectively, with 8 bases between them. The germline V gene encodes CDR1 SQVTM and CDR2 ANQGSEA. This CDR3 comprises 12 residues. The chain's CDR3 is CSVVSLSYEQYF. For the CDR3, the DNA is TGCAGCGTTGTAAGCCTATCCTACGAGCAGTACTTC.

V usage is TRBV5-4 and J usage is TRBJ2-2; 7 bases match TRBD1. The CDR3 is made up of 15 amino acids. CDR1 is SGHNT and CDR2 is YYREEE in the germline V gene (reference sequence). With 4 bases clipped from V and 1 base from J, the junction kept 4 bases outside the gene matches. As DNA, the CDR3 is TGTGCCAGCAGCCCCCGGACAGGGAACACCGGGGAGCTGTTTTTT. This translates into CASSPRTGNTGELFF.

The CDR3 sequence: CASSSGLAGGEQYF. The CDR3 DNA reads as TGTGCCAGCAGCTCCGGACTAGCGGGAGGGGAGCAGTATTTT. The chain employs TRBV5-4 and TRBJ2-3; 15 bases agree with TRBD2. With 3 bases clipped from V and 11 bases from J, the junction kept 4 bases outside the gene matches. There are 14 residues in the CDR3. From germline, CDR1 is SGHNT and CDR2 YYREEE (reference sequence).

The chain joins TRBV9 to TRBJ1-2; 7 nucleotides line up with TRBD1. CDR3 size: 14 residues. Germline trimming cut 3 bases from V and 2 bases from J; bases unmatched to any gene: 4. CDR1 and CDR2 (germline): SGDLS, YYNGEE. This CDR3 reads CASSATTGNYGYTF. The DNA of the CDR3 is TGTGCCAGCAGCGCTACGACAGGGAACTATGGCTACACCTTC. The complete variable domain, with remaining parts taken from reference TRBV9 and TRBJ1-2, reads DSGVTQTPKHLITATGQRVTLRCSPRSGDLSVYWYQQSLDQGLQFLIQYYNGEERAKGNILERFSAQQFPDLHSELNLSSLELGDSALYFCASSATTGNYGYTFGSGTRLTVV.

The V gene is TRBV11-2, the J gene TRBJ1-2; D is uncertain. Per the germline V gene, CDR1 is SGHAT and CDR2 is FQNNGV. The length of the CDR3 is 14 residues. Trimming left V 5 bases short and J 4 bases short, with 14 bases between. In DNA, the CDR3 is TGTGCCAGCAGCCTAATCTTAGGGAGCTATGGCTACACCTTC. This encodes CASSLILGSYGYTF.

The genes are TRBV7-2 and TRBJ1-1; TRBD1 agrees at 7 bases. V shed 6 bases and J 1 base; nucleotides not matched to a gene: 5. Germline values: CDR1 SGHTA, CDR2 FQGNSA. There are 14 residues in the CDR3. CDR3 bases: TGTGCCAGCAGACCTAGGGGGCAGAACACTGAAGCTTTCTTT. It codes for CASRPRGQNTEAFF.

This chain's CDR3 is CAWSPGGPGAFF. The CDR3 coding sequence is TGTGCCTGGAGTCCCGGGGGGCCTGGAGCTTTCTTT. The chain couples TRBV30 to TRBJ1-1; D perhaps matches TRBD1 (6 bases). V gave up 2 bases and J gave up 10 bases, with 14 bases separating them. Germline assignment: CDR1 GTSNPN and CDR2 SVGIG (reference sequence). The CDR3 loop spans 12 amino acids.

The chain joins TRBV5-1 to TRBJ2-7; D possibly corresponds to TRBD1 (5 bases). Per the germline V gene, CDR1 is SGHRS and CDR2 is YFSETQ. The V and J ends lost 4 bases and 1 base respectively, with 9 bases between them. The CDR3 is 13 residues long. In DNA form, the CDR3 reads TGCGCCAGCAGCCCCAGGGAATCCTACGAGCAGTACTTC. Amino acids: CASSPRESYEQYF.

The chain uses TRBV27 and TRBJ1-1; D is unclear. V lost 5 bases to trimming and J lost 1 base, with 11 bases between them. Per germline, CDR1 MNHEY and CDR2 SMNVEV (reference sequence). This CDR3 has 14 amino acids. The CDR3 loop reads CASSPNTANTEAFF. Written as DNA, the CDR3 is TGTGCCAGCAGTCCAAACACAGCGAACACTGAAGCTTTCTTT.

The chain couples TRBV5-1 to TRBJ2-7; 8 positions agree with TRBD1. Trimming removed 4 bases from V and 3 bases from J; junction bases left unmatched: 6. Germline-derived CDR1 and CDR2 are SGHRS and YFSETQ. The CDR3 is made up of 14 amino acids. In DNA, the CDR3 is TGCGCCAGCAGCCATTTAGACAGGGGCTACGAGCAGTACTTC. Its protein is CASSHLDRGYEQYF.

The chain has TRBV19 and TRBJ2-3; 8 bases match TRBD2. CDR1 and CDR2 from the germline V gene are LNHDA and SQIVND (reference sequence). This CDR3 region has 15 residues. V lost 1 base to trimming and J lost 1 base; unmatched junction nucleotides: 1. The CDR3 is CASSIGRGGTDTQYF. CDR3 bases: TGTGCCAGTAGTATAGGGCGGGGGGGCACAGATACGCAGTATTTT. Variable domain in full (rest from reference TRBV19 and TRBJ2-3): DGGITQSPKYLFRKEGQNVTLSCEQNLNHDAMYWYRQDPGQGLRLIYYSQIVNDFQKGDIAEGYSVSREKKESFPLTVTSAQKNPTAFYLCASSIGRGGTDTQYFGPGTRLTVL.

The chain carries TRBV7-8 and TRBJ2-7; D perhaps matches TRBD1 (5 bases). From germline, CDR1 is SGHVS and CDR2 FQNEAQ. V lost 5 bases and J 2 bases, leaving 16 bases between the germline ends. This CDR3 has 15 residues. CDR3 bases: TGTGCCAGCAGCCCCCAGACAGCACTCACCTACGAGCAGTACTTC. It is translated as CASSPQTALTYEQYF.

V and J are TRBV7-2 and TRBJ1-2; the match to TRBD1 covers 7 bases. The V and J ends lost 4 bases and 4 bases, in that order; junction bases with no gene match: 6. Germline assignment: CDR1 SGHTA and CDR2 FQGNSA. This CDR3 has 14 residues. The CDR3 region is CASSYGTAGYGYTF. CDR3 nucleotide sequence: TGTGCCAGCAGCTACGGGACAGCCGGCTATGGCTACACCTTC.

This chain connects TRBV5-1 to TRBJ2-7, with 9 bases aligning to TRBD1. This CDR3 has 15 residues. Losses at the gene ends were 4 bases for V and 4 bases for J; bases not matched to a gene: 9. Germline values: CDR1 SGHRS, CDR2 YFSETQ. The CDR3 DNA is TGCGCCAGCAGCCAACGACAGGGGGGAACATACGAGCAGTACTTC. It codes for CASSQRQGGTYEQYF.

The chain uses TRBV6-1 and TRBJ2-7; possibly TRBD2 for D (5 bases). The CDR3 runs 14 residues. Between the trimmed V and J ends, which lost 6 bases and 0 bases, there was a span of 12 bases. The germline gives CDR1 MNHNS, CDR2 SASEGT. The CDR3 reads CASRPPGSSYEQYF. CDR3 bases: TGTGCCAGCAGGCCCCCGGGAAGCTCCTACGAGCAGTACTTC.